Given below is one TCR beta chain in context. This sample stems from a study of T cell responses to AZD1222 COVID-19 vaccine. V was shortened by 4 bases and J by 7 bases, with 14 bases between the two germline ends. This CDR3 has 15 residues. Germline CDR1 reads KGHSH; CDR2 reads LQKENI. Libraries were prepared by immunoSEQ multiplex PCR; TCRdb keeps only in-frame clonotypes and omits some of them. Of 130,000 or so clones detected, around 94% appear once; the ten largest clones hold around 7%. The material sequenced was peripheral blood, taken on day 0 of AZD1222 vaccination. The clonotype comes from an adult in good health. The chain has TRBV18 and TRBJ1-6; D remains unclear. The CDR3 DNA reads TGTGCCAGCTCACTTGGTGGGTCGGCCAATTCACCCCTCCACTTT. Amino acids: CASSLGGSANSPLHF.